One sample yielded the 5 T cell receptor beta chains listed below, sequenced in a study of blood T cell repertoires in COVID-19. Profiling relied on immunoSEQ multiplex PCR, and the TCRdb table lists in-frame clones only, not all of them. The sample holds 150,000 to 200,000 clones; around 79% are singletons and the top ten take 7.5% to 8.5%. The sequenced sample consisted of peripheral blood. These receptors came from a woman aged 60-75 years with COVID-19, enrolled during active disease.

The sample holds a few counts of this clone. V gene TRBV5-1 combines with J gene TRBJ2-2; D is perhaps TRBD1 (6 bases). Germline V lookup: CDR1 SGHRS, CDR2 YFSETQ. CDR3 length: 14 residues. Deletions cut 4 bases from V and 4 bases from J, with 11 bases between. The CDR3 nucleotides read TGCGCCAGCAGCCTCGGACAGACCACCGGGGAGCTGTTTTTT. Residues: CASSLGQTTGELFF.

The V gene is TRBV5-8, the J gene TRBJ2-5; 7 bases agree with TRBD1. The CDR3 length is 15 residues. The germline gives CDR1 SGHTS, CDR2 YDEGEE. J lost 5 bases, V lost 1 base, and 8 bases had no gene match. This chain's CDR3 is CASSLYTTGWETQYF. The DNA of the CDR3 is TGTGCCAGCAGCTTGTACACGACAGGGTGGGAGACCCAGTACTTC. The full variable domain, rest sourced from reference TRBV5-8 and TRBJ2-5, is EAGVTQSPTHLIKTRGQQATLRCSPISGHTSVYWYQQALGLGLQFLLWYDEGEERNRGNFPPRFSGRQFPNYSSELNVNALELEDSALYLCASSLYTTGWETQYFGPGTRLLVL.

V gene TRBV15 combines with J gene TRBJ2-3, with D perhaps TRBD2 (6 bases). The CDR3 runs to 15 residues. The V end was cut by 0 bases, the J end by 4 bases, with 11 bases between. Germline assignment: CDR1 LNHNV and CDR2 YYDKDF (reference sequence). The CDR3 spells CATSRDGGLPDTQYF. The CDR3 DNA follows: TGTGCCACCAGCAGAGATGGGGGACTCCCAGATACGCAGTATTTT.

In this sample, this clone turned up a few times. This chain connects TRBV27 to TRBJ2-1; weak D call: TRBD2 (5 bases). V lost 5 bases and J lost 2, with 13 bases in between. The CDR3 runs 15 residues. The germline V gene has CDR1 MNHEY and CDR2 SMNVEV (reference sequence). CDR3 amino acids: CASSLIFGAYNEQFF. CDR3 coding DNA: TGTGCCAGCAGTCTTATTTTCGGGGCCTACAATGAGCAGTTCTTC.

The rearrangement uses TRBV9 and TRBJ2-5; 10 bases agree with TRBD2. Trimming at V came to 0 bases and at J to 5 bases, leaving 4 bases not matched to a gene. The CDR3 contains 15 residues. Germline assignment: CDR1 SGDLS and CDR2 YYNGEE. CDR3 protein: CASSVGASGSETQYF. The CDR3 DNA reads TGTGCCAGCAGCGTAGGGGCTAGCGGGAGCGAGACCCAGTACTTC. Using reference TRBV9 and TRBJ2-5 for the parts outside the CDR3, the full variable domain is DSGVTQTPKHLITATGQRVTLRCSPRSGDLSVYWYQQSLDQGLQFLIQYYNGEERAKGNILERFSAQQFPDLHSELNLSSLELGDSALYFCASSVGASGSETQYFGPGTRLLVL.